This is a list of T cell receptor beta chains from one sample in a study of T-cell reconstitution after alpha-beta-depleted transplantation in children. TCRdb used MiXCR to reprocess the PCR reads, holding one entry per CDR3 protein. Among a few hundred thousand distinct CDR3 sequences, 10% were seen once, and the ten largest hold less than 2.5%. Sequences were derived from PBMCs from the stem cell graft donor, sampled from the stem cell graft. Receptors originate from a human donor who donated a stem cell graft to a child with acute lymphoblastic leukemia. The conserved cysteine and the conserved F or W are not part of the CDR3 here.

V gene	J gene	CDR3 protein
TRBV6-2/TRBV6-3	TRBJ1-1	ASSYRRRENTEAF
TRBV10-3	TRBJ2-3	AISELAGGGTDTQY
TRBV11-1	TRBJ2-1	ASSPVGGRREQF
TRBV2	TRBJ2-3	ASSEERKREVDTQY
TRBV7-9	TRBJ2-7	ASSLPPSGRAPEQY
TRBV29-1	TRBJ2-1	SVDGGGGLGF
TRBV9	TRBJ2-7	ASSGESGEQY
TRBV5-6	TRBJ2-7	ASSSRIGQGALEQY
TRBV23-1	TRBJ1-2	ASSLRGRGRPYTTNYGYT
TRBV29-1	TRBJ2-7	SVVPQRNDGEQY
TRBV11-2	TRBJ1-5	ASSLDRPGAGQPQH
TRBV20-1	TRBJ1-1	SASGDTGNTEAF
TRBV5-1	TRBJ2-1	ASSLRAAGGKVEQF
TRBV7-9	TRBJ2-1	ASSSPGLGSYNEQF
TRBV20-1	TRBJ2-1	SAGLPGLAALSSYNEQF
TRBV20-1	TRBJ2-1	SAPLAGGNEQF
TRBV29-1	TRBJ2-1	SAGDSNEQF
TRBV4-1	TRBJ2-2	ASSHGGLVAANTGELF
TRBV11-1	TRBJ2-1	ASSLTTAGGIHNEQF
TRBV27	TRBJ2-1	ASSWSGADEQF
TRBV7-9	TRBJ2-1	ASSLGMNEQF
TRBV7-8	TRBJ2-4	ASSLTDSGNIQY
TRBV11-1	TRBJ1-5	ASSLVNLARGNNQPQH
TRBV5-1	TRBJ2-5	ASSPVSPEEETQY
TRBV5-1	TRBJ1-1	ASSSQGRGGTEAF
TRBV12-5	TRBJ2-1	ASGLVLSLAGEAYEQF
TRBV20-1	TRBJ2-1	SANKASGGNNEQF
TRBV27	TRBJ2-7	ASSLEPGTYEQY
TRBV20-1	TRBJ2-2	SASPSWLAPQNTGELF
TRBV14	TRBJ2-1	ASSPTVFSYNEQF
TRBV3-1	TRBJ2-5	AFSLGTSGRIWSRETQY
TRBV3-1	TRBJ1-4	ASSPSGTTEKLF
TRBV5-1	TRBJ2-3	ASSLVKRVGDTQY
TRBV6-4	TRBJ2-1	ASSPGTSGSGEQF
TRBV4-1	TRBJ1-2	ASSQAAQGTSYGDT
TRBV12-3/TRBV12-4	TRBJ2-1	ASSRRDGWTYNEQF
TRBV2	TRBJ2-7	AITLRQGPYEQY
TRBV7-6	TRBJ2-7	ASSFGTDFSYEQY
TRBV21-1	TRBJ2-3	AFGTGGGERTDTQY
TRBV5-1	TRBJ1-5	ASSIEGASNQPQH
TRBV7-8	TRBJ1-1	ASSLGRRRGGNTEAF
TRBV4-3	TRBJ1-1	ASSGGFQGTEAF
TRBV7-2	TRBJ2-1	ASSVTHISYNEQF
TRBV12-3/TRBV12-4	TRBJ2-7	ASSPTADSSYEQY
TRBV12-3/TRBV12-4	TRBJ2-2	ASSSIAGPNTGELF
TRBV28	TRBJ2-1	ASSDYPSGRASHEQF
TRBV19	TRBJ2-7	ASSWTVRGSYEQY
TRBV12-3/TRBV12-4	TRBJ2-1	ASSLSKGTAYNEQF